These 19 T cell receptor beta chains were all obtained from the same sample, sequenced in a study of cytotoxic CD8 clonotypes in ibrutinib-treated CLL. Produced via immunoSEQ multiplex PCR; TCRdb's table is partial and in-frame only. The repertoire includes a few hundred thousand clones, around four fifths of them detected once, and over 5% sits in the top ten. Specimen: PBMCs, collected before ibrutinib treatment. The receptors here all came from a human donor with chronic lymphocytic leukemia.

V and J are TRBV19 and TRBJ1-4, with D maybe TRBD1 (5 bases). The germline V gene has CDR1 LNHDA and CDR2 SQIVND (reference sequence). The V and J ends lost 6 bases and 7 bases respectively, with 18 bases between them. CDR3 size: 15 residues. CDR3: CASSHQAERGEKLFF. DNA of the CDR3: TGTGCCAGTAGCCACCAGGCGGAGAGGGGTGAAAAACTGTTTTTT.

This clone has just a few counts. The V and J genes are TRBV7-6 and TRBJ2-1, with 11 nucleotides matching TRBD2. J lost 5 bases, V lost 0 bases, and 6 bases had no gene match. Per the germline V gene, CDR1 is SGHVS and CDR2 is FNYEAQ. The CDR3 contains 17 residues. The CDR3 protein is CASSLASGLAVNNEQFF. The DNA of the CDR3 is TGTGCCAGCAGCTTAGCCTCGGGACTAGCGGTGAACAATGAGCAGTTCTTC.

The sample holds a few counts of this clone. The chain is built from TRBV4-3 and TRBJ1-2; D remains ambiguous. This CDR3 contains 14 residues. Between the trimmed V and J ends, which lost 0 bases and 3 bases, there was a span of 8 bases. CDR1 and CDR2 (germline): LGHNA, YSLEER. The CDR3 nucleotides read TGCGCCAGCAGCCAAGAGTACAATCACTATGGCTACACCTTC. Its translation is CASSQEYNHYGYTF.

The chain employs TRBV4-2 and TRBJ2-6; TRBD2 agrees at 9 bases. CDR1 LGHNA and CDR2 YNFKEQ come from the germline V gene. CDR3 length: 17 amino acids. After removal of 2 bases from V and 0 bases from J, the junction contained 2 bases not matched to a gene. The chain's CDR3 is CASSQLAGASGANVLTF. CDR3 DNA sequence: TGTGCCAGCAGCCAATTAGCGGGAGCCTCTGGGGCCAACGTCCTGACTTTC.

The chain has TRBV11-2 and TRBJ1-1; perhaps TRBD1 as D (6 bases). Trimming removed 1 base from V and 3 bases from J, with 15 bases in between. CDR3 length: 16 residues. The germline gives CDR1 SGHAT, CDR2 FQNNGV. Here the CDR3 DNA reads TGTGCCAGCAGCTTAGCGGCCCGGGGACAACACACTGAAGCTTTCTTT. Protein: CASSLAARGQHTEAFF. The full variable domain, completed using reference TRBV11-2 and TRBJ1-1, is EAGVAQSPRYKIIEKRQSVAFWCNPISGHATLYWYQQILGQGPKLLIQFQNNGVVDDSQLPKDRFSAERLKGVDSTLKIQPAKLEDSAVYLCASSLAARGQHTEAFFGQGTRLTVV.

The genes are TRBV5-4 and TRBJ1-1, with unresolved D. The CDR3 sequence is 14 residues long. Germline assignment: CDR1 SGHNT and CDR2 YYREEE (reference sequence). V lost 7 bases, J lost 1 base, and 14 bases lay in between. CDR3 loop: CASSREGGNTEAFF. The CDR3 DNA sequence: TGTGCCAGCTCCCGAGAGGGCGGGAACACTGAAGCTTTCTTT.

The rearrangement joins TRBV15 to TRBJ1-2; D uncertain. Germline lookup yields CDR1 LNHNV and CDR2 YYDKDF (reference sequence). The CDR3 is 11 residues long. The germline V and J ends were trimmed by 3 bases and 7 bases, with 6 bases remaining between them. The CDR3 nucleotides are TGTGCCACCAGCAGCACTGGTGGCTACACCTTC. This encodes CATSSTGGYTF.

This sequence joins TRBV7-8 and TRBJ2-3, with TRBD2 matching 7 bases. The CDR3 has 17 amino acids. CDR1 SGHVS and CDR2 FQNEAQ come from the germline V gene. With V trimmed by 5 bases and J by 0 bases, 11 bases remained unmatched. The CDR3 loop is CASSLMTSLTSTDTQYF. The CDR3 coding sequence is TGTGCCAGCAGCCTGATGACTAGCCTAACCAGCACAGATACGCAGTATTTT.

The chain recombines TRBV29-1 with TRBJ2-1, with D perhaps being TRBD1 or TRBD2 (5 bases each). Trimming took off 6 bases at V and 12 bases at J, with 12 bases between the two ends. The CDR3 covers 10 residues. From germline, CDR1 is SQVTM and CDR2 ANQGSEA. The CDR3 is CSVPGGSQFF. The CDR3, as DNA: TGCAGCGTCCCTGGGGGATCGCAGTTCTTC.

The chain combines TRBV7-3 with TRBJ2-1; 10 bases map to TRBD2. The length of the CDR3 is 15 residues. Germline V CDR1 and CDR2: SGHTA, FQGTGA. The V and J ends lost 5 bases and 8 bases, in that order; junction bases with no gene match: 9. Here the CDR3 reads CASSPEAGGLYEQFF. CDR3 bases: TGTGCCAGCAGCCCAGAAGCGGGAGGGCTCTATGAGCAGTTCTTC.

The V and J genes are TRBV30 and TRBJ2-1; 8 bases are a match to TRBD2. Germline V gene data show CDR1 as GTSNPN and CDR2 as SVGIG (reference sequence). After removal of 3 bases from V and 2 bases from J, the junction contained 12 bases not matched to a gene. This CDR3 region has 17 residues. The CDR3 DNA reads as TGTGCCTGGAGCCGACTTCGAACTAGCGGAGCCTACAATGAGCAGTTCTTC. Its translation: CAWSRLRTSGAYNEQFF.

V usage is TRBV5-6 and J usage is TRBJ2-3; D gene uncertain. V lost 1 base to trimming and J lost 0 bases, with 12 bases between them. The CDR3 covers 16 residues. In germline, CDR1 is SGHDT, CDR2 YYEEEE. CDR3: CASSLSRSASTDTQYF. As DNA, the CDR3 is TGTGCCAGCAGCTTGTCCAGGTCGGCTAGCACAGATACGCAGTATTTT. The whole variable domain, remainder taken from reference TRBV5-6 and TRBJ2-3, is DAGVTQSPTHLIKTRGQQVTLRCSPKSGHDTVSWYQQALGQGPQFIFQYYEEEERQRGNFPDRFSGHQFPNYSSELNVNALLLGDSALYLCASSLSRSASTDTQYFGPGTRLTVL.

The rearrangement uses TRBV5-1 and TRBJ2-3; D call uncertain. Germline lookup yields CDR1 SGHRS and CDR2 YFSETQ. This CDR3 region has 15 residues. V was shortened by 1 base and J by 0 bases, with 9 bases between the two germline ends. CDR3 in DNA: TGCGCCAGCAGCTTGCTAGACCCTAGCACAGATACGCAGTATTTT. This codes for CASSLLDPSTDTQYF.

V is TRBV29-1 and J is TRBJ1-2, with 11 bases fitting TRBD1. Germline V gene lookup returns CDR1 SQVTM and CDR2 ANQGSEA. The CDR3 is 15 amino acids. After removal of 5 bases from V and 1 base from J, the junction contained 6 bases not matched to a gene. This CDR3 reads CSVSRDRGYNYGYTF. The CDR3 bases are TGCAGCGTTTCCCGGGACAGGGGGTATAACTATGGCTACACCTTC.

This clone was seen once. The V gene is TRBV7-9, the J gene TRBJ2-3; 12 nucleotides agree with TRBD2. V shed 2 bases and J 4 bases; nucleotides not matched to a gene: 4. The CDR3 totals 16 residues. The germline V gene encodes CDR1 SEHNR and CDR2 FQNEAQ (reference sequence). This CDR3 reads CASSLTSGRFADTQYF. The DNA of the CDR3 is TGTGCCAGCAGCTTAACTAGCGGGAGGTTTGCAGATACGCAGTATTTT. Complete variable domain (other parts from reference TRBV7-9 and TRBJ2-3): DTGVSQNPRHKITKRGQNVTFRCDPISEHNRLYWYRQTLGQGPEFLTYFQNEAQLEKSRLLSDRFSAERPKGSFSTLEIQRTEQGDSAMYLCASSLTSGRFADTQYFGPGTRLTVL.

The rearrangement links TRBV7-9 to TRBJ2-5, with D possibly matching TRBD2 (6 bases). Germline V gene data show CDR1 as SEHNR and CDR2 as FQNEAQ (reference sequence). Trimming left V 5 bases short and J 13 bases short, with 17 bases between. The CDR3 covers 12 residues. CDR3 in DNA: TGTGCCAGCAGCCCGTACGACGGGGGTCTGTACTTC. Its protein product is CASSPYDGGLYF.

The rearrangement uses TRBV28 and TRBJ1-1; D perhaps matches TRBD1 (6 bases). This CDR3 is 12 amino acids long. V was trimmed by 6 bases and J by 8 bases, leaving 13 bases between them. The V gene's germline CDR1 is MDHEN and CDR2 SYDVKM. The DNA for the CDR3 is TGTGCCAGCAGGCAAGGGACATTAGAAGCTTTCTTT. Amino acid sequence: CASRQGTLEAFF.

This chain joins TRBV7-7 and TRBJ1-3; TRBD1 aligns across 8 bases. Trimming took 1 base from V and 2 from J; bases not matched to a gene: 1. Per germline, CDR1 SSHAT and CDR2 FNYEAQ (reference sequence). The CDR3 has 15 residues. CDR3 nucleotides: TGTGCCAGCAGCTTAGACAGGGGGACTGGAAACACCATATATTTT. Translation gives CASSLDRGTGNTIYF. The variable domain in full, completed from reference TRBV7-7 and TRBJ1-3, reads GAGVSQSPRYKVTKRGQDVTLRCDPISSHATLYWYQQALGQGPEFLTYFNYEAQPDKSGLPSDRFSAERPEGSISTLTIQRTEQRDSAMYRCASSLDRGTGNTIYFGEGSWLTVV.

About this clone: Additional DNA sequences in this sample encode the identical CDR3. The chain recombines TRBV7-2 with TRBJ1-3; D remains ambiguous. The CDR3 totals 13 residues. CDR1 is SGHTA and CDR2 is FQGNSA in the germline V gene. V gave up 2 bases and J gave up 0 bases, with 2 bases separating them. In nucleotides, the CDR3 is TGTGCCAGCAGCTTAAACTCTGGAAACACCATATATTTT. Its protein product is CASSLNSGNTIYF.